This T cell receptor (beta chain) came from a study of siplizumab effects on memory and regulatory T cells. Study-wide points: Both greater diversity than memory cells and a major contribution to the alloresponse seemed to characterize naive T cells. Proliferating siplizumab-culture Treg suppressive function went unconfirmed. Researchers could not give a naive or memory phenotype to roughly 75-95% of proliferating CD4+ or CD8+ clones.

Germline V gives CDR1 LGHNT, CDR2 FRNRAP. This CDR3 has 16 residues. V shed 7 bases and J shed 0 bases, with 13 bases lying between them. Details on this clone: No antigen is known for it.

Assays examined approximately 99,000 TCR templates per sample. Assay: immunoSEQ multiplex PCR; the TCRdb copy retains only in-frame clones and omits some. Here the sample spans approximately 100,000 clones, roughly nine tenths being singletons. The sequence was obtained from a human donor in good health. The sample consisted of Tregs sorted from blood. The V and J genes are TRBV12-5 and TRBJ2-6; D uncertain. This CDR3 is CASALFGPSGANVLTF. CDR3 in DNA: TGTGCTAGTGCCCTATTTGGGCCCTCTGGGGCCAACGTCCTGACTTTC.